These 25 T cell receptor beta chains were all obtained from the same sample, sequenced in a study of cytotoxic CD8 clonotypes in ibrutinib-treated CLL. The repertoire was sequenced with immunoSEQ multiplex PCR; TCRdb's copy has only in-frame clones and lacks some. The sample lists nearly 85,000 clones, roughly three quarters seen once, with around 5% in the top ten. The starting material was PBMCs, obtained after 12 months of ibrutinib treatment. Receptor source: a human donor with chronic lymphocytic leukemia.

The chain recombines TRBV9 with TRBJ2-4, with unresolved D. Trimming took 4 bases from V and 4 from J, leaving 9 bases between them. Per the germline V gene, CDR1 is SGDLS and CDR2 is YYNGEE. The CDR3 length is 13 residues. CDR3 loop: CASSPLGKNIQYF. The CDR3 coding sequence is TGTGCCAGCAGCCCCCTGGGGAAAAACATTCAGTACTTC.

The chain recombines TRBV10-3 with TRBJ1-1; 8 nucleotides agree with TRBD1. This CDR3 spans 16 amino acids. CDR1 ENHRY and CDR2 SYGVKD come from the germline V gene. Trimming cost V 0 bases and J 2 bases; bases outside gene matches: 5. CDR3 nucleotides: TGTGCCATCAGTGAGTCGTGGGGGACAGGAAACACTGAAGCTTTCTTT. Residues: CAISESWGTGNTEAFF.

This chain links TRBV11-2 with TRBJ1-1; weak D call: TRBD1 (5 bases). Trimming took 5 bases from V and 3 from J, leaving 10 bases between them. Germline assignment: CDR1 SGHAT and CDR2 FQNNGV. CDR3 size: 13 residues. The CDR3, as DNA: TGTGCCAGCAGCCGGGGCAGCCACACTGAAGCTTTCTTT. It codes for CASSRGSHTEAFF.

This chain connects TRBV5-1 to TRBJ2-7, with TRBD2 matching 8 bases. The CDR3 has 14 residues. J was trimmed by 5 bases and V by 4 bases; bases with no gene match: 8. Germline V CDR1 and CDR2: SGHRS, YFSETQ. The CDR3 DNA reads as TGCGCCAGCAGCCCAGCGGGGGCGGGTGACGAGCAGTACTTC. As protein: CASSPAGAGDEQYF. The whole variable domain, filled in from reference TRBV5-1 and TRBJ2-7, reads KAGVTQTPRYLIKTRGQQVTLSCSPISGHRSVSWYQQTPGQGLQFLFEYFSETQRNKGNFPGRFSGRQFSNSRSEMNVSTLELGDSALYLCASSPAGAGDEQYFGPGTRLTVT.

V and J are TRBV27 and TRBJ1-2; TRBD1 matches at 8 bases. The junction had 5 bases not matched to a gene; V was cut back by 1 base and J by 7 bases. Germline V gene sequence: CDR1 MNHEY, CDR2 SMNVEV (reference sequence). The CDR3 covers 14 residues. Written as DNA, the CDR3 is TGTGCCAGCAGTTTATTGGCAGGGGGCGCTGGCTACACCTTC. It translates to CASSLLAGGAGYTF.

The sample holds many counts of this clone. Here the CDR3 reads CASSPGTRNTGELFF. In DNA form, the CDR3 reads TGTGCCAGCAGCCCCGGGACAAGGAACACCGGGGAGCTGTTTTTT. The gene calls are TRBV11-3 and TRBJ2-2, with D tentatively TRBD1 (6 bases). CDR3 length equals 15 residues. Looked up from germline, CDR1 is SGHNT and CDR2 is YENEEA. Trimming shortened V by 5 bases and J by 1 base, and 11 bases separated the two germline ends.

This clone occurred once. Within the sample, other DNA sequences also encode this same CDR3. The chain uses TRBV7-8 and TRBJ2-7; D assignment may be TRBD1 or TRBD2 (6 bases each). The germline V gene encodes CDR1 SGHVS and CDR2 FQNEAQ. Trimming cost V 5 bases and J 0 bases, with 14 bases left between them. CDR3 length: 15 amino acids. The CDR3 protein is CASSPRGPSSYEQYF. The CDR3 DNA sequence: TGTGCCAGCAGCCCCCGGGGGCCTAGCTCCTACGAGCAGTACTTC.

This chain links TRBV7-9 with TRBJ1-1, with a tentative D call TRBD1 (5 bases). The CDR3 length is 13 residues. The V end lost 4 bases, the J end lost 8 bases, and 14 bases lay between the germline ends. CDR1 and CDR2 (germline): SEHNR, FQNEAQ (reference sequence). CDR3 nucleotide sequence: TGTGCCAGCAGCTCCCTGGTGGGGGTGGAAGCTTTCTTT. It is translated as CASSSLVGVEAFF.

This clone has a single count. J is TRBJ1-6 and V is TRBV28; D gene ambiguous. The CDR3 has 12 residues. The ends were cut back, 5 bases at V and 7 bases at J, with 6 bases in the middle. Germline CDR1 MDHEN, CDR2 SYDVKM. This CDR3 reads CASSTGNSPLHF. CDR3 nucleotide sequence: TGTGCCAGCAGTACGGGGAATTCACCCCTCCACTTT.

The chain recombines TRBV21-1 with TRBJ1-2. TRBV21-1 is designated a pseudogene. CDR3 size: 14 residues. The CDR3 region has the DNA TGTGCCAGCAGCAAAGTGCGGGCCGTATTTTCCTACACCTTC. Protein sequence: CASSKVRAVFSYTF.

V and J are TRBV30 and TRBJ2-5; D is perhaps TRBD2 (6 bases). From germline, CDR1 is GTSNPN and CDR2 SVGIG (reference sequence). The CDR3 runs to 12 residues. V was pared by 3 bases and J by 5 bases, with 10 bases between. The CDR3 nucleotides are TGTGCCTGGAGCCCAAGCGGGGAGACCCAGTACTTC. It encodes CAWSPSGETQYF. Full variable domain (rest looked up from reference TRBV30 and TRBJ2-5): SQTIHQWPATLVQPVGSPLSLECTVEGTSNPNLYWYRQAAGRGLQLLFYSVGIGQISSEVPQNLSASRPQDRQFILSSKKLLLSDSGFYLCAWSPSGETQYFGPGTRLLVL.

The V gene is TRBV27, the J gene TRBJ1-2; 8 nucleotides align to TRBD1. The J segment lost 3 bases and the V segment lost 6 bases, leaving 0 bases of the junction unmatched. The germline V gene has CDR1 MNHEY and CDR2 SMNVEV (reference sequence). The CDR3 has 12 residues. The DNA of the CDR3 is TGTGCCAGCAGGACAGGGGACTATGGCTACACCTTC. This translates into CASRTGDYGYTF.

This clone was seen only once. This chain joins TRBV4-3 and TRBJ2-2; tentatively, D is TRBD1 or TRBD2 (5 bases each). Trimming removed 0 bases from V and 10 bases from J, with 18 bases in between. CDR1 and CDR2 (germline): LGHNA, YSLEER. The CDR3 sequence is 16 residues long. The CDR3 protein is CASSQETFGGRKELFF. CDR3 DNA: TGCGCCAGCAGCCAAGAGACCTTTGGGGGTAGGAAGGAGCTGTTTTTT.

V is TRBV7-3 and J is TRBJ2-7; no clear D. Looked up from germline, CDR1 is SGHTA and CDR2 is FQGTGA. Trimming took off 4 bases at V and 7 bases at J, with 14 bases between the two ends. CDR3 length equals 13 residues. The CDR3 spells CASSYGPNREQYF. The CDR3 region has the DNA TGTGCCAGCAGCTACGGGCCCAACCGGGAGCAGTACTTC.

V and J are TRBV15 and TRBJ2-5, with D possibly matching TRBD1 (6 bases). The CDR3 runs to 15 residues. Trimming pared 5 bases from V and 2 bases from J, leaving 15 bases between. Looked up from germline, CDR1 is LNHNV and CDR2 is YYDKDF (reference sequence). CDR3: CATSGGTGSQETQYF. The CDR3 DNA sequence: TGTGCCACCAGCGGGGGTACAGGGTCACAAGAGACCCAGTACTTC.

The chain is built from TRBV4-3 and TRBJ1-6; TRBD1 agrees at 10 bases. The CDR3 is 17 residues long. Germline V lookup: CDR1 LGHNA, CDR2 YSLEER. Losses at the gene ends were 4 bases for V and 10 bases for J; bases not matched to a gene: 13. CDR3 nucleotide sequence: TGCGCCAGCAGCCGAACCCTCCGGACAGGGGGGGGGTCACCCCTCCACTTT. Translating it yields CASSRTLRTGGGSPLHF.

The chain joins TRBV5-1 to TRBJ1-6, with D tentatively TRBD1 (5 bases). The V gene lost 1 base and the J gene lost 0 bases, with 11 bases spanning the gap. In germline, CDR1 is SGHRS, CDR2 YFSETQ. The CDR3 loop spans 17 amino acids. For the CDR3, the DNA is TGCGCCAGCAGCTTGCGGGGCAGGAGCTCCTATAATTCACCCCTCCACTTT. It codes for CASSLRGRSSYNSPLHF.

The CDR3 coding sequence is TGTGCCAGCAGCGTAGGGGGAGTCTCCTACGAGCAGTACTTC. Protein sequence: CASSVGGVSYEQYF. The V call is TRBV9, the J call TRBJ2-7; D might be TRBD2 (5 bases). Trimming pared 0 bases from V and 0 bases from J, leaving 7 bases between. The CDR3 is made up of 14 amino acids. The germline gives CDR1 SGDLS, CDR2 YYNGEE.

This clone was counted only a few times. The chain employs TRBV6-6 and TRBJ2-4; 8 nucleotides align to TRBD1. V lost 2 bases and J lost 5; bases outside the gene matches: 5. The CDR3 loop spans 15 amino acids. The germline V gene has CDR1 MNHNY and CDR2 SVGAGI (reference sequence). CDR3 nucleotide sequence: TGTGCCAGCAGTTACGGGGCAGGGGGCCAAAACATTCAGTACTTC. Amino acid sequence: CASSYGAGGQNIQYF.

CDR3 coding DNA: TGCGCCAGCAGCTTGGGAACTAGCGGGGGTGCAGATACGCAGTATTTT. Its protein product is CASSLGTSGGADTQYF. V gene TRBV5-1 combines with J gene TRBJ2-3; 11 bases are shared with TRBD2. Trimming at V came to 0 bases and at J to 4 bases, leaving 4 bases not matched to a gene. Germline V gene sequence: CDR1 SGHRS, CDR2 YFSETQ. The CDR3 loop spans 16 amino acids.

This chain uses TRBV19 with TRBJ2-2; possibly TRBD1 or TRBD2 for D (6 bases each). The V gene lost 8 bases and the J gene lost 5 bases, with 15 bases spanning the gap. The length of the CDR3 is 14 residues. Germline lookup yields CDR1 LNHDA and CDR2 SQIVND (reference sequence). The CDR3 spells CASHLGGGTGELFF. Written as DNA, the CDR3 is TGTGCCAGTCACCTGGGGGGCGGGACCGGGGAGCTGTTTTTT.

The J gene is TRBJ2-5, the V gene TRBV15; D unclear. The CDR3 spans 14 residues. V was pared by 1 base and J by 1 base, with 7 bases between. Germline V gene lookup returns CDR1 LNHNV and CDR2 YYDKDF (reference sequence). In nucleotides, the CDR3 is TGTGCCACCAGCAGAGGGGCCCCCCAAGAGACCCAGTACTTC. As protein: CATSRGAPQETQYF.

V gene TRBV21-1 combines with J gene TRBJ2-3; TRBD2, the table's D call, lacks a check against the DNA. TRBV21-1 is marked as a pseudogene. This CDR3 is 13 amino acids long. The CDR3 sequence is CASSSRRTDTQYF. CDR3 nucleotides: TGTGCCAGCAGCTCGCGGAGGACAGATACGCAGTATTTT.

This clone was observed a few times. The gene calls are TRBV19 and TRBJ1-2, with D possibly TRBD1 on 5 matching bases. The CDR3 extends over 12 amino acids. From germline, CDR1 is LNHDA and CDR2 SQIVND (reference sequence). V was pared by 11 bases and J by 1 base, with 11 bases between. The CDR3 here is CAARQGNYGYTF. The CDR3 nucleotides are TGTGCCGCCCGGCAGGGTAACTATGGCTACACCTTC.

J is TRBJ1-5 and V is TRBV6-7; 9 bases fit TRBD1. TRBV6-7 is marked as an open reading frame, function uncertain. The V segment lost 4 bases and the J segment 0 bases; nucleotides outside the gene matches: 22. This CDR3 is 22 amino acids long. CDR3 DNA sequence: TGTGCCAGCAGTTGGTTCCCAACAGAAACAACAGGGGGCCGGGGTAGCAATCAGCCCCAGCATTTT. Protein: CASSWFPTETTGGRGSNQPQHF.